Detailed here is one T cell receptor (beta chain). It was with 60 Vbeta and 13 Jbeta primers that the PCR ran. The protocol was immunoSEQ multiplex PCR, while the TCRdb copy is restricted to in-frame clones and leaves out a portion. The sample shows more than 95,000 clones, around 61% of them seen only once. These data belong to a study of cytomegalovirus exposure and HLA in healthy donors. This CDR3 region has 19 residues. CDR1 LGHNA and CDR2 YNFKEQ come from the germline V gene. V shed 5 bases, J shed 7 bases, and the junction held 16 bases outside the gene matches. The source material was PBMCs. The clonotype was recovered from a woman aged 45-65 years in good health and CMV-seronegative. J is TRBJ2-1 and V is TRBV4-2; the match to TRBD2 covers 14 bases. The CDR3 region has the DNA TGTGCCAGCAGCAAAGCATACTCAACCGGGACTAGCGGGAGTAATGAGCAGTTCTTC. Encoded protein: CASSKAYSTGTSGSNEQFF.